One and the same sample provided the 29 T cell receptor beta chains below, sequenced in a study of breast tumors, draining lymph nodes, adjacent tissues. TCRdb processed the multiplex PCR reads anew with MiXCR; each CDR3 protein has one entry. Of 180,000 or so distinct CDR3 sequences listed, roughly 31% are singletons. The lymph nodes were axillary draining lymph nodes from breast cancer patients. Specimen: axillary lymph node tissue. Receptors originate from a female donor with breast cancer. Some clones in this sample may be carry-over from other donors' samples.

As to this clonotype: This may be a read error, as it is one base from a much larger clone. This chain links TRBV6-6 with TRBJ1-2, with D possibly being TRBD1 (6 bases). This CDR3 comprises 11 residues. Germline V CDR1 and CDR2: MNHNY, SVGAGI (reference sequence). The CDR3 nucleotides are TGTGCCAGCAGAAACAGGGCCGGCTACGCCTTC. As protein: CASRNRAGYAF.

This clonotype was counted many times. The chain uses TRBV4-3 and TRBJ2-5; 7 bases are shared with TRBD1. After removal of 1 base from V and 5 bases from J, the junction contained 7 bases not matched to a gene. Germline V gives CDR1 LGHNA, CDR2 YSLEER. The CDR3 is made up of 15 amino acids. The CDR3 bases are TGCGCCAGCAGCCAAGGGACAGGCCAGGAGGAGACCCAGTACTTC. Amino acid sequence: CASSQGTGQEETQYF.

This clonotype was recorded at least ten times. The genes are TRBV29-1 and TRBJ1-1, with unresolved D. V was shortened by 3 bases and J by 0 bases, with 8 bases between the two germline ends. Germline V lookup: CDR1 SQVTM, CDR2 ANQGSEA. This CDR3 spans 13 amino acids. The CDR3 sequence is CSVEAQLNTEAFF. CDR3 DNA: TGCAGCGTTGAGGCACAACTGAACACTGAAGCTTTCTTT.

This clonotype was seen repeatedly, ten times or more. This chain joins TRBV2 and TRBJ2-7; perhaps TRBD2 as D (6 bases). This CDR3 is 14 amino acids long. Germline lookup yields CDR1 SNHLY and CDR2 FYNNEI. V gave up 10 bases and J gave up 7 bases, with 23 bases separating them. The DNA of the CDR3 is TGTGCCATCAAGCTTGATGGAGGGGCGGATGAGCAGTACTTC. Translation: CAIKLDGGADEQYF.

Ten or more counts support this clonotype. The V call is TRBV7-2, the J call TRBJ2-1; 10 nucleotides line up with TRBD2. The CDR3 sequence is 16 residues long. Germline trimming cut 4 bases from V and 4 bases from J; bases unmatched to any gene: 7. Germline CDR1 and CDR2: SGHTA and FQGNSA. The DNA for the CDR3 is TGTGCCAGCAGCTCCAAACTAGCGGGGAGATACAATGAGCAGTTCTTC. This translates into CASSSKLAGRYNEQFF.

This chain connects TRBV6-1 to TRBJ1-1; perhaps TRBD1 as D (5 bases). Trimming took 4 bases from V and 0 from J, leaving 9 bases between them. The CDR3 is 14 amino acids. The germline V gene encodes CDR1 MNHNS and CDR2 SASEGT. The CDR3, as DNA: TGTGCCAGCAGTGCGGACACCATGAACACTGAAGCTTTCTTT. Its translation: CASSADTMNTEAFF.

This clonotype was recorded many times. The chain couples TRBV7-3 to TRBJ2-1; D uncertain. Germline lookup yields CDR1 SGHTA and CDR2 FQGTGA. CDR3 length: 15 amino acids. V was clipped by 1 base and J by 0 bases, with 7 bases between them. CDR3 coding DNA: TGTGCCAGCAGCTTAAGTTCAAGCTCCTACAATGAGCAGTTCTTC. Translation: CASSLSSSSYNEQFF. The full variable domain, in which reference TRBV7-3 and TRBJ2-1 provide the parts outside the CDR3, is GAGVSQTPSNKVTEKGKYVELRCDPISGHTALYWYRQSLGQGPEFLIYFQGTGAADDSGLPNDRFFAVRPEGSVSTLKIQRTERGDSAVYLCASSLSSSSYNEQFFGPGTRLTVL.

CDR3 DNA sequence: TGTGCCAGCAGCTGGGACAGAAGCACTGAAGCTTTCTTT. Its protein product is CASSWDRSTEAFF. The rearrangement links TRBV12-3 or TRBV12-4 to TRBJ1-1; 7 bases match TRBD1. After removal of 6 bases from V and 4 bases from J, the junction contained 5 bases not matched to a gene. This CDR3 spans 13 amino acids.

This clonotype was recorded at least ten times. The J gene is TRBJ1-2, the V gene TRBV5-1; a possible D gene is TRBD1 (5 bases). The CDR3 totals 14 residues. The germline CDR1 and CDR2 sequences are SGHRS and YFSETQ. V was clipped by 7 bases and J by 8 bases, with 21 bases between them. The CDR3 sequence is CASARNQGEEGYTF. The CDR3 DNA reads as TGCGCCAGCGCTAGAAATCAGGGTGAGGAGGGCTACACCTTC. The full variable domain, completed using reference TRBV5-1 and TRBJ1-2, is KAGVTQTPRYLIKTRGQQVTLSCSPISGHRSVSWYQQTPGQGLQFLFEYFSETQRNKGNFPGRFSGRQFSNSRSEMNVSTLELGDSALYLCASARNQGEEGYTFGSGTRLTVV.

About this clonotype itself: This may be a read error, as it is one base from a much larger clone. The chain is built from TRBV6-5 and TRBJ1-2, with a possible D match to TRBD1 (5 bases). The CDR3 is 12 amino acids. Germline-derived CDR1 and CDR2 are MNHEY and SVGAGI. Trimming cost V 10 bases and J 8 bases, with 17 bases left between them. This chain's CDR3 is CAIKRRAGGYTF. The CDR3 nucleotides read TGTGCCATCAAGCGCAGGGCGGGCGGCTACACCTTC.

As regards this clonotype: Germline and junction disagree at one end, which may indicate a read error. The chain couples TRBV2 to TRBJ2-1; TRBD2 might be the D (6 bases). The CDR3 is made up of 15 amino acids. The germline V gene has CDR1 SNHLY and CDR2 FYNNEI. The CDR3 DNA reads TGTGCCAGCAGTGAGGAAGGAGCCCGGGGGAATGAGCGGTTCTTC. Translation: CASSEEGARGNERFF.

This clonotype appeared many times. The chain employs TRBV25-1 and TRBJ1-2; 8 nucleotides agree with TRBD1. The CDR3 is 14 amino acids. V gave up 2 bases and J gave up 4 bases; unmatched junction bases: 3. Germline V gene lookup returns CDR1 MGHDK and CDR2 SYGVNS. This CDR3 is CASSEQGAAYGYTF. Here the CDR3 DNA reads TGTGCCAGCAGTGAACAGGGGGCCGCCTATGGCTACACCTTC.

This clonotype has at least ten counts. The rearrangement uses TRBV9 and TRBJ2-1; no reliable D call. This CDR3 contains 18 residues. Germline V gene sequence: CDR1 SGDLS, CDR2 YYNGEE. Trimming took 1 base from V and 2 from J, leaving 19 bases between them. The CDR3 protein is CASSVKEGTAPPYNEQFF. In DNA, the CDR3 is TGTGCCAGCAGCGTAAAAGAAGGTACTGCCCCCCCCTACAATGAGCAGTTCTTC.

This clonotype occurred many times. V is TRBV6-6 and J is TRBJ2-3, with TRBD2 matching 7 bases. This CDR3 contains 15 residues. Trimming at V came to 4 bases and at J to 2 bases, leaving 6 bases not matched to a gene. Per germline, CDR1 MNHNY and CDR2 SVGAGI (reference sequence). CDR3 region: CASSFVLALTDTQYF. The CDR3 DNA sequence: TGTGCCAGCAGTTTTGTACTAGCGCTCACAGATACGCAGTATTTT.

This clonotype was counted many times. The V gene is TRBV19, the J gene TRBJ1-6; D call uncertain. Per the germline V gene, CDR1 is LNHDA and CDR2 is SQIVND (reference sequence). V was trimmed by 4 bases and J by 4 bases, leaving 14 bases between them. The CDR3 has 16 amino acids. DNA of the CDR3: TGTGCCAGTAGTACCCGATCAGCAGGATATAATTCACCCCTCCACTTT. It translates to CASSTRSAGYNSPLHF.

In its sample, this clonotype was seen many times. This sequence joins TRBV15 and TRBJ1-2; the D gene is possibly TRBD1 (6 bases). Germline CDR1 and CDR2: LNHNV and YYDKDF (reference sequence). The V end lost 2 bases, the J end lost 4 bases, and 14 bases lay between the germline ends. This CDR3 comprises 15 residues. CDR3 bases: TGTGCCACCAGCAGATCCGACAGGCCCTTCTATGGCTACACCTTC. The encoded protein is CATSRSDRPFYGYTF.

The chain couples TRBV7-2 to TRBJ1-5, with 8 nucleotides matching TRBD1. With 0 bases clipped from V and 4 bases from J, the junction kept 5 bases outside the gene matches. CDR3 length: 16 residues. The germline gives CDR1 SGHTA, CDR2 FQGNSA. CDR3 coding DNA: TGTGCCAGCAGCTTAGCGCAAGGACAGGGAAATCAGCCCCAGCATTTT. Translation: CASSLAQGQGNQPQHF.

The table lists this clonotype with a few counts. The gene calls are TRBV7-8 and TRBJ2-3; 7 nucleotides match TRBD2. CDR3 size: 16 residues. Germline lookup yields CDR1 SGHVS and CDR2 FQNEAQ. The V segment lost 5 bases and the J segment 0 bases; nucleotides outside the gene matches: 8. CDR3 residues: CASSRGTSVSTDTQYF. As DNA, the CDR3 is TGTGCCAGCAGCAGAGGTACTAGCGTAAGCACAGATACGCAGTATTTT.

The rearrangement links TRBV4-3 to TRBJ1-5, with no clear D. Trimming removed 0 bases from V and 6 bases from J, with 6 bases in between. Per germline, CDR1 LGHNA and CDR2 YSLEER. The CDR3 is 13 residues long. The CDR3 nucleotides read TGCGCCAGCAGCCAAGATGTGAGTCAGCCCCAGCATTTT. It encodes CASSQDVSQPQHF.

This clonotype has ten or more counts. The rearrangement uses TRBV6-2 or TRBV6-3 and TRBJ1-2; no reliable D call. The CDR3 totals 12 residues. With 2 bases removed from V and 4 bases from J, the gap between germline ends came to 5 bases. The germline V gene has CDR1 MNHEY and CDR2 SVGEGT. CDR3 DNA sequence: TGTGCCAGCAGTTACATCGCCTATGGCTACACCTTC. This gives the protein CASSYIAYGYTF.

The V gene is TRBV7-2, the J gene TRBJ2-3; 7 bases are a match to TRBD2. The CDR3 runs 15 residues. Germline V lookup: CDR1 SGHTA, CDR2 FQGNSA. V gave up 2 bases and J gave up 6 bases; unmatched junction bases: 8. CDR3 nucleotide sequence: TGTGCCAGCAGCTTAAGGGGAGGGTTTGGGGATACGCAGTATTTT. Translating gives CASSLRGGFGDTQYF.

This chain uses TRBV3-1 with TRBJ2-1, with D perhaps matching TRBD2 (6 bases). The CDR3 has 12 residues. Germline values: CDR1 LGHDT, CDR2 YNNKEL (reference sequence). The ends were cut back, 3 bases at V and 6 bases at J, with 6 bases in the middle. CDR3: CASSHGGNEQFF. As DNA, the CDR3 is TGTGCCAGCAGCCACGGGGGCAATGAGCAGTTCTTC.

This clonotype has a count of ten or more. CDR3 sequence: CASQEVADTGELFF. The CDR3 DNA is TGTGCCAGCCAAGAGGTGGCCGACACCGGGGAGCTGTTTTTT. The gene calls are TRBV12-3 or TRBV12-4 and TRBJ2-2; D is ambiguous. V gave up 8 bases and J gave up 3 bases, with 13 bases separating them. This CDR3 has 14 residues.

Only a few counts were recorded for this clonotype. The rearrangement uses TRBV6-5 and TRBJ2-6, with 8 bases aligning to TRBD1. Germline trimming cut 7 bases from V and 4 bases from J; bases unmatched to any gene: 6. Germline values: CDR1 MNHEY, CDR2 SVGAGI. CDR3 size: 15 residues. CDR3 coding DNA: TGTGCCAGCACCCAGGGGGCGCCCGGGGCCAACGTCCTGACTTTC. This gives the protein CASTQGAPGANVLTF.

This clonotype was counted many times. The chain couples TRBV5-1 to TRBJ2-7; D might be TRBD2 (6 bases). V was trimmed by 4 bases and J by 1 base, leaving 18 bases between them. This CDR3 has 16 amino acids. CDR1 and CDR2 from the germline V gene are SGHRS and YFSETQ. Here the CDR3 reads CASSAGLQSSSYEQYF. As DNA, the CDR3 is TGCGCCAGCAGCGCGGGACTCCAATCCTCGTCCTACGAGCAGTACTTC.

This clonotype was counted only a few times. J is TRBJ2-7 and V is TRBV3-1, with D uncertain. The CDR3 totals 16 residues. Deletions cut 2 bases from V and 7 bases from J, with 21 bases between. Germline V gene data show CDR1 as LGHDT and CDR2 as YNNKEL (reference sequence). CDR3 protein: CASSQTIWGRFGEQYF. In DNA, the CDR3 is TGTGCCAGCAGCCAAACTATTTGGGGTCGGTTCGGGGAGCAGTACTTC.

This clonotype has ten or more counts. The chain links TRBV19 to TRBJ1-5, with D hard to call. Looked up from germline, CDR1 is LNHDA and CDR2 is SQIVND (reference sequence). Trimming pared 9 bases from V and 0 bases from J, leaving 9 bases between. The CDR3 consists of 13 residues. The CDR3 reads CASTEYSNQPQHF. Here the CDR3 DNA reads TGTGCCAGCACAGAATATAGCAATCAGCCCCAGCATTTT.

In this sample, this clonotype turned up many times. The rearrangement joins TRBV3-1 to TRBJ1-4; possible D gene TRBD1, 6 bases. This CDR3 contains 15 residues. Trimming removed 0 bases at V and 7 bases at J, with 12 bases between. Looked up from germline, CDR1 is LGHDT and CDR2 is YNNKEL (reference sequence). CDR3 sequence: CASSQDGHRVEKLFF. The CDR3 region has the DNA TGTGCCAGCAGCCAAGACGGACACAGGGTTGAAAAACTGTTTTTT.

This clonotype was detected a few times. This could be a read error, since a much larger clone is one nucleotide away. The conserved phenylalanine or tryptophan normally closing the CDR3 is absent here, so this likely arose from a read error. The chain uses TRBV5-5 and TRBJ2-7, with a tentative D call TRBD1 (7 bases). V was pared by 4 bases and J by 4 bases, with 15 bases between. From germline, CDR1 is SGHKS and CDR2 YYEKEE (reference sequence). The CDR3 is made up of 14 amino acids. The CDR3 DNA reads as TGTGCCAGCAGCCCCGGGGCAGGGGGGTACGAGCAGTACTCC. This gives the protein CASSPGAGGYEQYS.